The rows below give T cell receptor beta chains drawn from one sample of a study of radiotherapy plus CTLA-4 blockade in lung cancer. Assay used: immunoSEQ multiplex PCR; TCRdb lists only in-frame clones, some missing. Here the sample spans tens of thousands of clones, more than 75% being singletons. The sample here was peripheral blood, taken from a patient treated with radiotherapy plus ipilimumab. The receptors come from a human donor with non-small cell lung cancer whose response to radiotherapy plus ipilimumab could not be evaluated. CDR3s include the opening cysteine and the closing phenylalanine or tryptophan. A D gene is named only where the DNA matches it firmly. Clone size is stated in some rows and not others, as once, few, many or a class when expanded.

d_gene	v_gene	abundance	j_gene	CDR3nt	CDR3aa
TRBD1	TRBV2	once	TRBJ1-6	TGTGCCAGCACCGTCCTAGGGACAGGGGCATCCTATAATTCACCCCTCCACTTT	CASTVLGTGASYNSPLHF
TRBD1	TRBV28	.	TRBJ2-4	TGTGCCAGCAGTTTCAGTTTAAGTGGACAGGGGAGAGACATTCAGTACTTC	CASSFSLSGQGRDIQYF
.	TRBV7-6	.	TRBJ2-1	TGTGCCAGCAGCAGTAGCGCCAGCTCCTACAATGAGCAGTTCTTC	CASSSSASSYNEQFF
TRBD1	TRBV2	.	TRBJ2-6	TGTGCCAGCAGTGGAGGGACAGGGGCTCTGGCCAACGTCCTGACTTTC	CASSGGTGALANVLTF
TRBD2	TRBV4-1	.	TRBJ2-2	TGCGCCAGCAGCAAAGGGACTATCAACACCGGGGAGCTGTTTTTT	CASSKGTINTGELFF
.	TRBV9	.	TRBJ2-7	TGTGCCAGCAGCGTAGCCCCTGGGAGATCCTCCTACGAGCAGTACTTC	CASSVAPGRSSYEQYF
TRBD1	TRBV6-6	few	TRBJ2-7	TGTGCCAGCAGTAAACACGACAGGGGCCTCTACGAGCAGTACTTC	CASSKHDRGLYEQYF
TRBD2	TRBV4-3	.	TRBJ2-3	TGCGCCAGCAGCCAAGATTACCGACTAGCGAAGGATACGCAGTATTTT	CASSQDYRLAKDTQYF
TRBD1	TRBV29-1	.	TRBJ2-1	TGCAGCGTTGAGCACAGGGGAGTCAATGAGCAGTTCTTC	CSVEHRGVNEQFF
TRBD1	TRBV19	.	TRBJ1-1	TGTGCCAGTAGTGCCGGGGACAGGGTCTGGAACACTGAAGCTTTCTTT	CASSAGDRVWNTEAFF
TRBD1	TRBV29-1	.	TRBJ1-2	TGCAGCGCCAGGACAGGGGATCTGGGAGGCTACACCTTC	CSARTGDLGGYTF
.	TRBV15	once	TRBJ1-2	TGTGCCACCAGCATTAGGATGGCGGAGGGCTACACCTTC	CATSIRMAEGYTF
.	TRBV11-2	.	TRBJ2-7	TGTGCCAGCAGCCCCCTGTACGAGCAGTACTTC	CASSPLYEQYF
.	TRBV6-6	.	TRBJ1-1	TGTGCCAGCAGTTCGGGGAATGAAGCTTTCTTT	CASSSGNEAFF
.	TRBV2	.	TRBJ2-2	TGTGCCAGCAGTGGCGGGACAGCCACCGGGGAGCTGTTTTTT	CASSGGTATGELFF
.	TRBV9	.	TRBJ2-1	TGTGCCAGCAGCGTCGGTAAGTTCCCCGCAGAGCAGTTCTTC	CASSVGKFPAEQFF
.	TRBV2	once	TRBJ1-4	TGTGCCAGCAGTTCTGATCAGGGCAAAACTAATGAAAAACTGTTTTTT	CASSSDQGKTNEKLFF
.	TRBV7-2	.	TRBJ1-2	TGTGCCAGCAGCTTAGCCCCTCGGTATGGCTACACCTTC	CASSLAPRYGYTF
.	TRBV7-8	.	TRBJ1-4	TGTGCCAGCAGCCGTGGGGGGTTCTGGGAAAAACTGTTTTTT	CASSRGGFWEKLFF
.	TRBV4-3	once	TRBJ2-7	TGCGCCAGCAGCCAAGATACTTATTACGAGCAGTACTTC	CASSQDTYYEQYF
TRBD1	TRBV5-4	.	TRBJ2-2	TGTGCCAGCAGCCCAAGACAGGGAAACACCGGGGAGCTGTTTTTT	CASSPRQGNTGELFF
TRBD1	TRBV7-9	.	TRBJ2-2	TGTGCCAGCAGCTTAGACCCTCTGACAGGGGGGCTGAACACCGGGGAGCTGTTTTTT	CASSLDPLTGGLNTGELFF
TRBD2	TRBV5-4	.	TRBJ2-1	TGTGCCAGCAGCTTGGTAGGGTTGGCTAGCGGGAGAGGAAATGAGCAGTTCTTC	CASSLVGLASGRGNEQFF
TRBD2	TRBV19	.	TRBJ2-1	TGTGCCAGTAGTATGAGTCGGGGGGCCGGGACTAGCGGGGACAATGAGCAGTTCTTC	CASSMSRGAGTSGDNEQFF
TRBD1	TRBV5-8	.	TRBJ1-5	TGTGCCAGCAGCTTGGGGGACAGGAGGGGCAATCAGCCCCAGCATTTT	CASSLGDRRGNQPQHF
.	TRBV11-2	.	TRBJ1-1	TGTGCCAGCAGCTTAAGGCAGGGTGACACTGAAGCTTTCTTT	CASSLRQGDTEAFF
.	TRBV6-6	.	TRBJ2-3	TGTGCCAGCAATAGCCGGGGGAGCACAGATACGCAGTATTTT	CASNSRGSTDTQYF
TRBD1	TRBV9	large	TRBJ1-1	TGTGCCAGCAGCACCTCAAGGGACAGGGGGAACACTGAAGCTTTCTTT	CASSTSRDRGNTEAFF